A selection of T cell receptor beta chains follows, all from one sample in a study of shared clonotypes between healthy human individuals. Sequencing used immunoSEQ multiplex PCR; TCRdb keeps in-frame clones, though not all of them. The sample lists 1.4 million to 1.5 million clones, roughly 96% seen once, with roughly 1.2% in the top ten. Input material: naive CD4+ T cells sorted from blood. The receptors derive from a man in his thirties or forties in good health. Each CDR3 is given without its conserved first and last residue.

CDR3 length: 12; V gene: TRBV29-1; CDR3 protein: SDPRLAGMNEQF
CDR3 length: 14; V gene: TRBV4-1; CDR3 protein: ASSTTSGSPTYEQY
CDR3 length: 9; V gene: TRBV20-1; CDR3 protein: SASGRSEQY
CDR3 length: 13; V gene: TRBV6-5; CDR3 protein: ASSYWRGSSYEQY
CDR3 length: 13; V gene: TRBV28; CDR3 protein: ASSFRGDNSYGYT
CDR3 length: 12; V gene: TRBV6-1; CDR3 protein: ATLLGQGNQPQH
CDR3 length: 14; V gene: TRBV4-3; CDR3 protein: ASSQDTGQDFYGYT
CDR3 length: 13; V gene: TRBV7-2; CDR3 protein: ASSATADQNQPQH
CDR3 length: 11; V gene: TRBV19; CDR3 protein: ASSQVGNTEAF
CDR3 length: 14; V gene: TRBV10-3; CDR3 protein: AISEPAGTGSHEQY
CDR3 length: 16; V gene: TRBV4-2; CDR3 protein: ASSQTWAVVEAKNIQY
CDR3 length: 14; V gene: TRBV19; CDR3 protein: ASSRTGGRGTDTQY
CDR3 length: 13; V gene: TRBV14; CDR3 protein: ASSWESGSVTEAF
CDR3 length: 14; V gene: TRBV7-2; CDR3 protein: ASSSVGTSVAGELF
CDR3 length: 12; V gene: TRBV28; CDR3 protein: ASSLGTFLYGYT
CDR3 length: 10; V gene: TRBV5-1; CDR3 protein: ASSLESNGYT
CDR3 length: 14; V gene: TRBV9; CDR3 protein: ASSLTGDADTGELF
CDR3 length: 13; V gene: TRBV9; CDR3 protein: ASSALPRGIGEQY
CDR3 length: 13; V gene: TRBV19; CDR3 protein: ASSIGRQSNQPQH
CDR3 length: 12; V gene: TRBV5-5; CDR3 protein: ASSPGRPKETQY
CDR3 length: 14; V gene: TRBV15; CDR3 protein: ATSRGDKTYHYEQY
CDR3 length: 13; V gene: TRBV5-6; CDR3 protein: ASSSTLVSNQPQH
CDR3 length: 12; V gene: TRBV5-1; CDR3 protein: ASSPSSGSETQY
CDR3 length: 13; V gene: TRBV7-3; CDR3 protein: ASSLAGLPRGEQY
CDR3 length: 10; V gene: TRBV10-3; CDR3 protein: ANAVNQETQY
CDR3 length: 13; V gene: TRBV6-1; CDR3 protein: ASSDQDRGNYGYT
CDR3 length: 10; V gene: TRBV11-3; CDR3 protein: ASSLDRGELF
CDR3 length: 16; V gene: TRBV4-2; CDR3 protein: ASSQDLVRELTNEKLF
CDR3 length: 13; V gene: TRBV15; CDR3 protein: ATSRSPAANEKLF
CDR3 length: 12; V gene: TRBV10-2; CDR3 protein: ASKGTPQIYEQY
CDR3 length: 13; V gene: TRBV6-1; CDR3 protein: ASSTGTGYKETQY
CDR3 length: 13; V gene: TRBV7-9; CDR3 protein: ASSLAQEVNEKLF
CDR3 length: 14; V gene: TRBV6-5; CDR3 protein: ASSYSRGRNNEKLF
CDR3 length: 12; V gene: TRBV29-1; CDR3 protein: SARDRDMRGTQY
CDR3 length: 14; V gene: TRBV5-5; CDR3 protein: ASHPVPGTRTYEQY
CDR3 length: 10; V gene: TRBV28; CDR3 protein: ASRSGIYGYT
CDR3 length: 13; V gene: TRBV14; CDR3 protein: ASSQDLTDYNEQF
CDR3 length: 14; V gene: TRBV9; CDR3 protein: ASSQPTGGPPGELF
CDR3 length: 11; V gene: TRBV7-3; CDR3 protein: ASSFRGNTEAF
CDR3 length: 15; V gene: TRBV18; CDR3 protein: ASSPPGGGGQNTEAF
CDR3 length: 14; V gene: TRBV5-1; CDR3 protein: ASSLRAGGNSGELF
CDR3 length: 13; V gene: TRBV19; CDR3 protein: ASNQVGKGNQPQH